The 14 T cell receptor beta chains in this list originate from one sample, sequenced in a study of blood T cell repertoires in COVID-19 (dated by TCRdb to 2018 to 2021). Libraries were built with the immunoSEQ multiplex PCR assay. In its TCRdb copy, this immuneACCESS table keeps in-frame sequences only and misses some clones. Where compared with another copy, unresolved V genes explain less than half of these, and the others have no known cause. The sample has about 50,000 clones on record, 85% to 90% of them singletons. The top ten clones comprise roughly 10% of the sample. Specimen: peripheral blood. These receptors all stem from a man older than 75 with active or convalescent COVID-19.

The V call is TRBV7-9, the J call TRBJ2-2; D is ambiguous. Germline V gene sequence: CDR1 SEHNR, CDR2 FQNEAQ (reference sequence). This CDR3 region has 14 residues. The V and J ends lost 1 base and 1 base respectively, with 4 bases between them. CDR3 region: CASSLGQNTGELFF. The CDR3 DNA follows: TGTGCCAGCAGCTTAGGTCAGAACACCGGGGAGCTGTTTTTT.

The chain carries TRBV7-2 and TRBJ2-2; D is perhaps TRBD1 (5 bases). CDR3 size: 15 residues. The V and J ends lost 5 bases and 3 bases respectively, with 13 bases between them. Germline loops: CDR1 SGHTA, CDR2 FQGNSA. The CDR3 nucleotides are TGTGCCAGCAGCCAGAACGTAGGGGACACCGGGGAGCTGTTTTTT. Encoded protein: CASSQNVGDTGELFF.

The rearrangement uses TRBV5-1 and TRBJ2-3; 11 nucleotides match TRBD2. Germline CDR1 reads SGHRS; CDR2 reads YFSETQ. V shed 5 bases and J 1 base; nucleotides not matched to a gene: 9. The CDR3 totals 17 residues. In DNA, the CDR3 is TGCGCCAGCAGAAGGGAAACTAGCGGGGGCCGCACAGATACGCAGTATTTT. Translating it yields CASRRETSGGRTDTQYF. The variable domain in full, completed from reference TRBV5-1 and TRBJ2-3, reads KAGVTQTPRYLIKTRGQQVTLSCSPISGHRSVSWYQQTPGQGLQFLFEYFSETQRNKGNFPGRFSGRQFSNSRSEMNVSTLELGDSALYLCASRRETSGGRTDTQYFGPGTRLTVL.

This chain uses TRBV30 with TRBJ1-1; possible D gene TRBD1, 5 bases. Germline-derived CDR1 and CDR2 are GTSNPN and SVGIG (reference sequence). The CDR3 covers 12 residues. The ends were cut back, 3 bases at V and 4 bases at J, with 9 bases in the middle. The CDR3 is CAWRGRSTEAFF. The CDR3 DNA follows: TGTGCCTGGAGGGGGCGTAGCACTGAAGCTTTCTTT.

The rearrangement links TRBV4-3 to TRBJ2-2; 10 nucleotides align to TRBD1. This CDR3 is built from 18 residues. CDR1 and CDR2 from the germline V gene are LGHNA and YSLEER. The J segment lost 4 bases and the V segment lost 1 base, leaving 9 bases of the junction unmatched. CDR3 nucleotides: TGCGCCAGCAGCCAAGCGCACCGGGACAGGGGACCCACCGGGGAGCTGTTTTTT. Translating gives CASSQAHRDRGPTGELFF.

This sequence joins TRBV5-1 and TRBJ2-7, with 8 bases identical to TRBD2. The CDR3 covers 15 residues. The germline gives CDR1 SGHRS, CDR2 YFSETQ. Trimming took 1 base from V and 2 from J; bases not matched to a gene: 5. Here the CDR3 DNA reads TGCGCCAGCAGCTTGAGCGGGGGAGCGGCCTACGAGCAGTACTTC. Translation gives CASSLSGGAAYEQYF.

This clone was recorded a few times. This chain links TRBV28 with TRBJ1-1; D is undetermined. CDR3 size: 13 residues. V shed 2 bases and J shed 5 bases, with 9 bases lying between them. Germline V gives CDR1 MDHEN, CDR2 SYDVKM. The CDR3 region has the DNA TGTGCCAGCAGTTTACCCGACATAACTGAAGCTTTCTTT. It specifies CASSLPDITEAFF.

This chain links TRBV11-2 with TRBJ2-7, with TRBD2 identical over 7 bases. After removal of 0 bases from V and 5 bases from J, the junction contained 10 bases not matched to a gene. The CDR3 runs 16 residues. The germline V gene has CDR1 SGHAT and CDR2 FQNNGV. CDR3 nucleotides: TGTGCCAGCAGCTTAGATCTAGGGGAGGGGTGGGACGAGCAGTACTTC. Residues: CASSLDLGEGWDEQYF.

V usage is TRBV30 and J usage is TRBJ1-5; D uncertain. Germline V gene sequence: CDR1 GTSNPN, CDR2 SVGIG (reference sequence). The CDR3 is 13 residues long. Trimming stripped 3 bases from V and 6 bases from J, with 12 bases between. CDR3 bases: TGTGCCTGGAGCGCTTATAGGAGTCAGCCCCAGCATTTT. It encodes CAWSAYRSQPQHF.

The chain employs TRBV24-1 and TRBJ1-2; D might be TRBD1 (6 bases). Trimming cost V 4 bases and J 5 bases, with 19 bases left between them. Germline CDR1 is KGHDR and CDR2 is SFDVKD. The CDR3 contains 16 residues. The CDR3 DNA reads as TGTGCCACCAGTGAATTCGACAGGCCCCCTTGGTATGGCTACACCTTC. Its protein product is CATSEFDRPPWYGYTF.

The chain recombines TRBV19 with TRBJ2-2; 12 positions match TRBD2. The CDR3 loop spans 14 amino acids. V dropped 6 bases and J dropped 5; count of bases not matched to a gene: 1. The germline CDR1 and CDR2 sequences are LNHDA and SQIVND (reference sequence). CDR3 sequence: CASRGTSGTGELFF. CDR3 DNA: TGTGCCAGTAGGGGGACTAGCGGGACCGGGGAGCTGTTTTTT.

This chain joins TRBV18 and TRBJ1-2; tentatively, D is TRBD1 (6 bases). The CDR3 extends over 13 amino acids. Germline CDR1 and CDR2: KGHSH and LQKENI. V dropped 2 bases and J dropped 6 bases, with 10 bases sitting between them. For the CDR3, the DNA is TGTGCCAGCTCACCAGAACAGGGAGATGGCTACACCTTC. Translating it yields CASSPEQGDGYTF.

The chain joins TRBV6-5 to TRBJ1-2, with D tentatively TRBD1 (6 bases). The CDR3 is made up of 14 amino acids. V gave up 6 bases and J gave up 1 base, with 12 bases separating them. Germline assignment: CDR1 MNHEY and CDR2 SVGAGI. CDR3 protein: CASRRTGSNYGYTF. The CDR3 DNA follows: TGTGCCAGCAGACGAACAGGGAGTAACTATGGCTACACCTTC.

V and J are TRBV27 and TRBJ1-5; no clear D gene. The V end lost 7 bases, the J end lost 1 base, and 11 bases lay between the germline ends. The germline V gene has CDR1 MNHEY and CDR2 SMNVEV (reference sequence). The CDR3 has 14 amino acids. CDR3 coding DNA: TGTGCCAGCAAGGGAGGGCAGAGCAATCAGCCCCAGCATTTT. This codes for CASKGGQSNQPQHF.